This TCR beta chain was retrieved from a study of T cell responses to AZD1222 COVID-19 vaccine (dated by TCRdb to about 2021). About the study as a whole: Because spike-specific TCR depth and breadth did not differ between the two schedules, AZD1222 recipients who got a second dose at roughly 4 weeks were pooled with those who got a second dose at roughly 12 weeks. A total of 233 trial participants underwent TCR sequencing, of whom more than 200 had received two doses of AZD1222 and some 25 had received two doses of the MenACWY control vaccine. Trial participants were enrolled by age into 18-55, 56-69 and 70-plus year subgroups, with 148, 28 and 57 TCR-sequenced participants respectively.

The CDR3 regions of human TCRbeta chains were analyzed by immunosequencing. The authors processed their data as follows. TCRs in the repertoires were matched against a reference library of SARS-CoV-2-specific TCRs that had been generated with the MIRA antigen-specificity platform. Breadth meant the fraction of unique TCRs that were SARS-CoV-2-associated, whereas depth meant the fraction of total T cells that were SARS-CoV-2-associated. Each spike-specific TCR was assigned to its reactive spike region and to a CD4 or CD8 class using the MIRA data. Log10-transformed breadth and depth values were compared by one-way ANOVA with Sidak's multiple comparisons tests. TCRdb limited this immuneACCESS table to in-frame rearrangements with V and J called. A share of clones is missing; checked studies link under half to unresolved V genes, and the rest is unexplained. V and J calls and clone size are those listed in that table; D and trimming were worked out from the DNA. This sample lists about 87,000 clones; around 89% were detected once. The leading ten clones occupy about 8% of the sample.

Broader findings and caveats from the paper: Vaccine-associated CD4 TCRs spanned the whole spike protein, with dominant responses in regions 160-218 and 743-854. Conclusions about previously exposed vaccinees are limited, since just six or seven AZD1222 recipients were seropositive for SARS-CoV-2 at baseline. No day 14 peak-response samples were available, so repertoires were characterized only after the peak T cell response. A significant rise in spike-specific TCR breadth and depth was observed after two AZD1222 doses relative to day 0 and relative to MenACWY recipients. The 56-69-year group was small, and its depth increase did not reach significance, likely because of low power. Reportedly, almost half of the unique spike-specific TCRs recognized epitopes lying outside the regions that are mutated in the B.1.351 and B.1.1.7 variants. Participants were mostly white British and included more females than males, and it was suggested by the authors that clonal diversity may have been underestimated.

The time point label, read with the paper, signifies: baseline before first vaccination. Vaccinee samples came from UK trials COV001 and COV002, including a single-blind randomized controlled phase 2/3 trial of AZD1222 (ChAdOx1 nCoV-19) in healthy adults. For TCRbeta chain sequencing, PBMC samples from trial participants were taken at day 0 and at day 28 after the second dose. Of note for this clone: The clone's antigen remains unknown. Per-base quality was not reported, and no clone a single base away is much larger than it.

Trimming costs V 2 bases and J 3 bases, and their ends lie 12 bases apart. The germline V gene sets CDR1 to SGHDT and CDR2 to YYEEEE. The CDR3, from cysteine to phenylalanine, totals 16 residues. Only CDR3 DNA remains: 48 bases, in frame from the first base. The rearrangement combines TRBV5-6 with TRBJ1-6; D gene: possibly TRBD1, on 5 matching bases. The clonotype originates from an adult in good health. The starting material was peripheral blood, obtained on day 0 of AZD1222 vaccination. The CDR3 region: CASSFRRGIYNSPLHF. The nucleotide sequence is TGTGCCAGCAGCTTTAGGCGGGGCATCTATAATTCACCCCTCCACTTT.